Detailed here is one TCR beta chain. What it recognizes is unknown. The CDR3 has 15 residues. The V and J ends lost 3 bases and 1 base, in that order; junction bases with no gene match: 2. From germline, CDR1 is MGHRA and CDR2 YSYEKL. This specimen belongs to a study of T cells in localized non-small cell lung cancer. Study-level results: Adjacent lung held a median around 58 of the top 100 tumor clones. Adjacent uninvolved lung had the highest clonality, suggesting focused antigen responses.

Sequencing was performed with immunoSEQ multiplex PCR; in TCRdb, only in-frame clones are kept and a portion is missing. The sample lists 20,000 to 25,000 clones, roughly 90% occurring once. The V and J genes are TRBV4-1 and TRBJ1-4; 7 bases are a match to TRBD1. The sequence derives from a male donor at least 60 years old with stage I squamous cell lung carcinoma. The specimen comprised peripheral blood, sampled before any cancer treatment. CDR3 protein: CASSQRTGTNEKLFF. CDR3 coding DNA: TGCGCCAGCAGCCAGAGGACAGGAACTAATGAAAAACTGTTTTTT.